A selection of T cell receptor beta chains follows, all from one sample in a study of post-analysis software for immune sequencing data. TCRdb passed the PCR reads through MiXCR, listing each CDR3 protein once. The sample holds about 430,000 distinct CDR3 sequences, roughly 38% seen once. Sequenced sample: blood. These receptors were collected from a girl aged 2 to 10 with multiple sclerosis. CDR3s include the opening cysteine and the closing phenylalanine or tryptophan. D genes are given only for firm matches. Where a row states a size, it is once, few, many or the class of an expanded clone; other rows omit it.

v_call	d_call	clone_size	j_call	cdr3_aa	cdr3_nt
TRBV20-1	TRBD2	few	TRBJ2-7	CSASGLAGHYEQYF	TGCAGTGCTAGTGGCCTAGCGGGCCACTACGAGCAGTACTTC
TRBV5-1	-	-	TRBJ2-7	CASSTELTGRGEQYF	TGCGCCAGCAGCACCGAGTTGACAGGGAGGGGCGAGCAGTACTTC
TRBV20-1	-	few	TRBJ2-7	CSASSQGPYEQYF	TGCAGTGCTAGTAGTCAAGGGCCCTACGAGCAGTACTTC
TRBV7-7	-	-	TRBJ2-7	CASIRRVLSYEQYF	TGTGCTAGCATCCGGCGGGTTCTCTCCTACGAGCAGTACTTC
TRBV29-1	-	-	TRBJ1-1	CSIDRVMNTEAFF	TGCAGCATAGATCGGGTGATGAACACTGAAGCTTTCTTT
TRBV2	-	few	TRBJ1-4	CASSEDLGITNEKLFF	TGTGCCAGCAGTGAAGACTTGGGGATAACTAATGAAAAACTGTTTTTT
TRBV20-1	TRBD2	-	TRBJ2-1	CSALVGGGAMVDEQFF	TGCAGTGCCCTCGTGGGCGGGGGGGCCATGGTGGATGAGCAGTTCTTC
TRBV9	-	-	TRBJ1-1	CASSVDGRSTEAFF	TGTGCCAGCAGCGTGGATGGACGGTCCACTGAAGCTTTCTTT
TRBV20-1	TRBD2	-	TRBJ2-1	CSARGGALYNEQFF	TGCAGTGCTCGCGGGGGGGCCCTCTACAATGAGCAGTTCTTC
TRBV28	-	-	TRBJ1-1	CASSSAVTEAFF	TGTGCCAGCAGTTCTGCGGTCACTGAAGCTTTCTTT
TRBV6-5	TRBD2	-	TRBJ2-1	CASSSPGLGAYNEQFF	TGTGCCAGCAGTTCACCGGGACTAGGAGCTTACAATGAGCAGTTCTTC
TRBV28	-	few	TRBJ2-1	CASSDVGTYNEQFF	TGTGCCAGCAGTGATGTCGGGACTTACAATGAGCAGTTCTTC
TRBV6-6	-	few	TRBJ2-7	CASSTGNLLYEQYF	TGTGCCAGCAGTACCGGGAACCTGCTCTACGAGCAGTACTTC
TRBV24-1	-	-	TRBJ2-3	CATSTTTDTQYF	TGTGCCACCAGTACTACCACAGATACGCAGTATTTT
TRBV20-1	-	-	TRBJ2-5	CSARKAPQETQYF	TGCAGTGCTAGAAAGGCACCGCAAGAGACCCAGTACTTC
TRBV10-2	TRBD1	-	TRBJ1-5	CASSDGGQGGPERNQPQHF	TGCGCCAGCAGTGATGGAGGACAGGGTGGTCCGGAGCGCAATCAGCCCCAGCATTTT
TRBV4-3	-	-	TRBJ2-2	CASSRRSGGELFF	TGCGCCAGCAGCCGGCGTAGCGGCGGGGAGCTGTTTTTT
TRBV28	-	few	TRBJ2-1	CASSLDANSYNEQFF	TGTGCCAGCAGTTTGGACGCTAACTCCTACAATGAGCAGTTCTTC
TRBV6-4	-	-	TRBJ1-4	CASSDTTNEKLFF	TGTGCCAGCAGTGACACAACTAATGAAAAACTGTTTTTT
TRBV9	-	-	TRBJ1-4	CASSPRAGDHTNEKLFF	TGTGCCAGCAGCCCCCGGGCGGGGGATCATACTAATGAAAAACTGTTTTTT
TRBV28	-	-	TRBJ2-1	CASSPQDPLLDEQFF	TGTGCCAGCAGTCCCCAGGACCCCCTCCTAGATGAGCAGTTCTTC
TRBV3-1	TRBD1	-	TRBJ2-1	CASSLRDRPFF	TGTGCCAGCAGCCTCCGGGACAGACCGTTCTTC
TRBV11-2	-	once	TRBJ2-1	CASSSKRRPGEDSYNEQFF	TGTGCCAGCAGCTCGAAAAGAAGGCCGGGCGAAGACTCCTACAATGAGCAGTTCTTC
TRBV12-5	TRBD2	few	TRBJ2-5	CASDWSAGGGETQYF	TGTGCTAGTGACTGGTCCGCGGGGGGAGGAGAGACCCAGTACTTC